These T cell receptor beta chains were read from a single sample in a study of PD-1 blockade in classical Hodgkin lymphoma. Libraries were prepared by immunoSEQ multiplex PCR; TCRdb keeps only in-frame clonotypes and omits some of them. The table shows roughly 56,000 clones, with approximately 90% occurring only once. The specimen comprised peripheral blood mononuclear cells (PBMCs), sampled before the second cycle of nivolumab. The receptor source for this set is a human donor with classical Hodgkin lymphoma. Both conserved end residues are part of each CDR3. Fields, in order: CDR3 DNA, CDR3 protein, clone size, D gene, CDR3 length, V gene, J gene. D genes are given only for firm matches. Clone size, where shown, is once, few, many, or a class for clones that have expanded.

CDR3 DNA: TGCGCCAGCAGCCATGGAGAGACCCAGTACTTC; CDR3 protein: CASSHGETQYF; clone size: NA; D gene: NA; CDR3 length: 11; V gene: TRBV5-1; J gene: TRBJ2-5
CDR3 DNA: TGTGCCAGCAGCTCCGGGGCCCTCACGGAAGCTTTCTTT; CDR3 protein: CASSSGALTEAFF; clone size: few; D gene: NA; CDR3 length: 13; V gene: TRBV11-2; J gene: TRBJ1-1
CDR3 DNA: TGTGCCAGCAGCCAAGATGAGGCAGGGGGCTTGTACTTC; CDR3 protein: CASSQDEAGGLYF; clone size: NA; D gene: TRBD1; CDR3 length: 13; V gene: TRBV14; J gene: TRBJ2-7
CDR3 DNA: TGTGCCAGCACACAGGACAGGCCAGGTGAGCAGTTCTTC; CDR3 protein: CASTQDRPGEQFF; clone size: once; D gene: TRBD1; CDR3 length: 13; V gene: TRBV25-1; J gene: TRBJ2-1
CDR3 DNA: TGTGCCAGCAGTTACTGGGAGGCCCCTCCGAATGAGCAGTTCTTC; CDR3 protein: CASSYWEAPPNEQFF; clone size: NA; D gene: NA; CDR3 length: 15; V gene: TRBV6-6; J gene: TRBJ2-1
CDR3 DNA: TGCGCCAGCAGAACTGTCGCAGGGGGCAATGAGCAGTTCTTC; CDR3 protein: CASRTVAGGNEQFF; clone size: NA; D gene: TRBD1; CDR3 length: 14; V gene: TRBV5-1; J gene: TRBJ2-1
CDR3 DNA: TGTGCCTGGGCCAGGGGGGCCGAGCAGTACTTC; CDR3 protein: CAWARGAEQYF; clone size: NA; D gene: NA; CDR3 length: 11; V gene: TRBV30; J gene: TRBJ2-7
CDR3 DNA: TGTGCCAGCAGTTCGCGGGATGGGGACTATGGCTACACCTTC; CDR3 protein: CASSSRDGDYGYTF; clone size: NA; D gene: NA; CDR3 length: 14; V gene: TRBV28; J gene: TRBJ1-2
CDR3 DNA: TGCGCCAGCAGAATCCGGGACAGGACCTGCTATAGCAATCAGCCCCAGCATTTT; CDR3 protein: CASRIRDRTCYSNQPQHF; clone size: NA; D gene: TRBD1; CDR3 length: 18; V gene: TRBV10-1; J gene: TRBJ1-5
CDR3 DNA: TGCGCCAGCAGCCCAGGACTAGCGGAAGAGACCCAGTACTTC; CDR3 protein: CASSPGLAEETQYF; clone size: NA; D gene: TRBD2; CDR3 length: 14; V gene: TRBV5-1; J gene: TRBJ2-5
CDR3 DNA: TGTGCCAGCAGAAACACAGGGGAGACTGAAGCTTTCTTT; CDR3 protein: CASRNTGETEAFF; clone size: NA; D gene: TRBD1; CDR3 length: 13; V gene: TRBV5-4; J gene: TRBJ1-1
CDR3 DNA: TGCGCCAGCAGCTTGGAGGCCGGGGGGGGCCTGGAGACCCAGTACTTC; CDR3 protein: CASSLEAGGGLETQYF; clone size: NA; D gene: TRBD2; CDR3 length: 16; V gene: TRBV5-1; J gene: TRBJ2-5
CDR3 DNA: TGTGCCATCAGTGGGACTAGCGGGGGGTCGCCAGATACGCAGTATTTT; CDR3 protein: CAISGTSGGSPDTQYF; clone size: NA; D gene: TRBD2; CDR3 length: 16; V gene: TRBV10-3; J gene: TRBJ2-3
CDR3 DNA: TGTGCCAGCAGCTTACAACAGGGGGTCACTGGAAACACCATATATTTT; CDR3 protein: CASSLQQGVTGNTIYF; clone size: NA; D gene: TRBD1; CDR3 length: 16; V gene: TRBV7-8; J gene: TRBJ1-3
CDR3 DNA: TGTGCCAGCAGCAAGGGTTCACACCCAGCGGGGGCCCTCTTCAACAATGAGCAGTTCTTC; CDR3 protein: CASSKGSHPAGALFNNEQFF; clone size: NA; D gene: NA; CDR3 length: 20; V gene: TRBV21-1; J gene: TRBJ2-1
CDR3 DNA: TGCGCCAGCAGCCCTACAGGGGGCTTCGGGAACACTGAAGCTTTCTTT; CDR3 protein: CASSPTGGFGNTEAFF; clone size: NA; D gene: TRBD1; CDR3 length: 16; V gene: TRBV5-1; J gene: TRBJ1-1
CDR3 DNA: TGTGCCAGCAGTTCACAGGGACAGGGTGTCTACGAGCAGTACTTC; CDR3 protein: CASSSQGQGVYEQYF; clone size: NA; D gene: TRBD1; CDR3 length: 15; V gene: TRBV6-5; J gene: TRBJ2-7
CDR3 DNA: TGCGCCAGCAGCTTGACGGGTAGCGGGCTTACAGATACGCAGTATTTT; CDR3 protein: CASSLTGSGLTDTQYF; clone size: NA; D gene: TRBD2; CDR3 length: 16; V gene: TRBV5-1; J gene: TRBJ2-3
CDR3 DNA: TGTGCCAGTAGTATCAGTGTGGCTCAGCCCCAGCATTTT; CDR3 protein: CASSISVAQPQHF; clone size: few; D gene: NA; CDR3 length: 13; V gene: TRBV19; J gene: TRBJ1-5
CDR3 DNA: TGCGCCAGCGGTGGGAACGAGCAGTACTTC; CDR3 protein: CASGGNEQYF; clone size: NA; D gene: NA; CDR3 length: 10; V gene: TRBV10-2; J gene: TRBJ2-7
CDR3 DNA: TGTGCCAGCAGTGACCGGGACAGGGGCTTTGGGGAAAAACTGTTTTTT; CDR3 protein: CASSDRDRGFGEKLFF; clone size: once; D gene: TRBD1; CDR3 length: 16; V gene: TRBV28; J gene: TRBJ1-4
CDR3 DNA: TGTGCCATCAGTGAGGCCCGGGGGTTCACAGATACGCAGTATTTT; CDR3 protein: CAISEARGFTDTQYF; clone size: NA; D gene: NA; CDR3 length: 15; V gene: TRBV10-3; J gene: TRBJ2-3